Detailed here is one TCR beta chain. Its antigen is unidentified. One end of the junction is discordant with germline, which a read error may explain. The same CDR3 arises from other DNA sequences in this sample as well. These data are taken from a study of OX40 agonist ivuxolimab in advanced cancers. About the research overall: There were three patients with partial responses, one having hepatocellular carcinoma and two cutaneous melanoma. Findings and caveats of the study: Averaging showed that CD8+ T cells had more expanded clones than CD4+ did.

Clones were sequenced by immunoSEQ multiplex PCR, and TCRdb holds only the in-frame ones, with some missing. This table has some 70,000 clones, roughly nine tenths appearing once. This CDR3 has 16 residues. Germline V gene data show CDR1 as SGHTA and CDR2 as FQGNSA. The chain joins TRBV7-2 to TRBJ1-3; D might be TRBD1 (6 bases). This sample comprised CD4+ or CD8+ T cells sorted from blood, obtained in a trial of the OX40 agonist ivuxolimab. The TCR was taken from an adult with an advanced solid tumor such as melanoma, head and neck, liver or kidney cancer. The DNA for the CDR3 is TGTGCCAGCAGCTTACAGGGGACCCACTCTGGAAATACCATATATTTT. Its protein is CASSLQGTHSGNTIYF.